The 23 T cell receptor beta chains reported below all come from one sample, sequenced in a study of cytotoxic CD8 clonotypes in ibrutinib-treated CLL. Using immunoSEQ multiplex PCR, the repertoire was profiled, and TCRdb retains in-frame clones only, with some absent. This repertoire shows about 49,000 clones, about half found once; its top ten account for around a third. Material: PBMCs, obtained after 12 months of ibrutinib treatment. The receptors come from a human donor with chronic lymphocytic leukemia.

A remark on this clone: Its ends do not fully match the called genes, so a read error is possible. The chain recombines TRBV7-7 with TRBJ2-2, with D possibly TRBD1 on 6 matching bases. CDR3 size: 14 residues. Germline CDR1 and CDR2: SSHAT and FNYEAQ (reference sequence). The CDR3 here is CASSLAQGAGELFF. The CDR3 coding sequence is TGTGCTAGCAGCTTAGCACAGGGAGCCGGGGAGCTGTTTTTT.

The chain recombines TRBV28 with TRBJ1-2; no clear D gene. This CDR3 region has 11 residues. With 7 bases removed from V and 8 bases from J, the gap between germline ends came to 11 bases. Germline V gene lookup returns CDR1 MDHEN and CDR2 SYDVKM. CDR3 coding DNA: TGTGCCAGCATTCTAAGAAGGGGCTACACCTTC. Protein product: CASILRRGYTF.

This clone was found once. J is TRBJ1-2 and V is TRBV29-1; maybe TRBD1 (5 bases). The CDR3 length is 12 residues. V lost 0 bases and J 7 bases, leaving 9 bases between the germline ends. Germline V gives CDR1 SQVTM, CDR2 ANQGSEA. In DNA, the CDR3 is TGCAGCGTTGAAGATGCTGGGGGTGGCTACACCTTC. Its protein is CSVEDAGGGYTF.

Here the CDR3 reads CASSRDRGTGANVLTF. In DNA form, the CDR3 reads TGTGCCAGTAGTAGAGACAGGGGAACTGGGGCCAACGTCCTGACTTTC. The chain couples TRBV19 to TRBJ2-6; TRBD1 matches 8 bases. V dropped 4 bases and J dropped 2; count of bases not matched to a gene: 4. The CDR3 is made up of 16 amino acids. From germline, CDR1 is LNHDA and CDR2 SQIVND (reference sequence).

The gene calls are TRBV2 and TRBJ2-3; perhaps D is TRBD1 or TRBD2 (5 bases each). The CDR3 totals 15 residues. Trimming removed 0 bases from V and 3 bases from J, with 10 bases in between. The germline CDR1 and CDR2 sequences are SNHLY and FYNNEI. CDR3 sequence: CASSEAPGTTDTQYF. In nucleotides, the CDR3 is TGTGCCAGCAGTGAAGCGCCAGGGACGACAGATACGCAGTATTTT.

This clone was counted only a few times. The chain combines TRBV9 with TRBJ2-1; D is ambiguous. The CDR3 sequence is 14 residues long. Germline CDR1 and CDR2: SGDLS and YYNGEE. V gave up 3 bases and J gave up 8 bases, with 15 bases separating them. CDR3 in DNA: TGTGCCAGCAGCGCCGAAGTCACGGCCCATGAGCAGTTCTTC. It is translated as CASSAEVTAHEQFF.

The rearrangement uses TRBV7-3 and TRBJ1-2; TRBD1 agrees at 12 bases. The CDR3 consists of 13 residues. Germline CDR1 SGHTA, CDR2 FQGTGA. The V gene end was trimmed by 5 bases and the J gene end by 7 bases; junction bases not matched to a gene: 2. The CDR3 here is CASSRDRGLGYTF. CDR3 sequence (DNA): TGTGCCAGCAGCCGGGACAGGGGGCTTGGCTACACCTTC. Drawing the rest from reference TRBV7-3 and TRBJ1-2, the complete variable domain is GAGVSQTPSNKVTEKGKYVELRCDPISGHTALYWYRQSLGQGPEFLIYFQGTGAADDSGLPNDRFFAVRPEGSVSTLKIQRTERGDSAVYLCASSRDRGLGYTFGSGTRLTVV.

J is TRBJ2-3 and V is TRBV4-2, with D perhaps matching TRBD1 (5 bases). V was cut by 0 bases and J by 2 bases, with 9 bases left in between. This CDR3 is built from 15 residues. CDR1 and CDR2 from the germline V gene are LGHNA and YNFKEQ. The CDR3 nucleotides are TGTGCCAGCAGCCAAGATAGGACACCCACAGATACGCAGTATTTT. This encodes CASSQDRTPTDTQYF.

The gene calls are TRBV4-1 and TRBJ2-7, with no clear D. This CDR3 has 15 amino acids. Germline assignment: CDR1 MGHRA and CDR2 YSYEKL. Trimming took off 5 bases at V and 2 bases at J, with 16 bases between the two ends. CDR3 sequence (DNA): TGCGCCAGCAGCTCCGGGCCCCGCGGTACCTACGAGCAGTACTTC. It is translated as CASSSGPRGTYEQYF.

This rearrangement joins TRBV7-2 to TRBJ1-4; no clear D gene. Germline values: CDR1 SGHTA, CDR2 FQGNSA. V was shortened by 2 bases and J by 0 bases, with 4 bases between the two germline ends. This CDR3 region has 14 residues. CDR3 residues: CASSLQATNEKLFF. As DNA, the CDR3 is TGTGCCAGCAGCTTACAGGCAACTAATGAAAAACTGTTTTTT.

V usage is TRBV5-6 and J usage is TRBJ2-7, with D unresolved. Looked up from germline, CDR1 is SGHDT and CDR2 is YYEEEE. The CDR3 contains 13 residues. Trimming took 4 bases from V and 0 from J, leaving 8 bases between them. CDR3 DNA: TGTGCCAGCAGCGTCTGGAACTCCTACGAGCAGTACTTC. Its protein is CASSVWNSYEQYF.

This clone was recorded many times. This chain joins TRBV7-9 and TRBJ1-3; weak D call: TRBD1 (5 bases). Germline V lookup: CDR1 SEHNR, CDR2 FQNEAQ (reference sequence). CDR3 length: 15 residues. Trimming removed 5 bases from V and 0 bases from J, with 11 bases in between. The CDR3 reads CASSRDSRSGNTIYF. The CDR3 DNA reads TGTGCCAGCAGCAGGGACTCACGCTCTGGAAACACCATATATTTT.

The rearrangement links TRBV28 to TRBJ1-5; 7 bases align to TRBD1. This CDR3 has 14 residues. The germline V gene encodes CDR1 MDHEN and CDR2 SYDVKM. Trimming removed 7 bases from V and 3 bases from J; junction bases left unmatched: 6. CDR3 amino acids: CASKDGQDNQPQHF. CDR3 DNA: TGTGCCAGCAAGGACGGACAGGACAATCAGCCCCAGCATTTT.

The chain links TRBV15 to TRBJ2-7; D call uncertain. CDR1 and CDR2 (germline): LNHNV, YYDKDF (reference sequence). The CDR3 is made up of 13 amino acids. Trimming stripped 0 bases from V and 5 bases from J, with 8 bases between. The CDR3, as DNA: TGTGCCACCAGCAGAGATCTGAGCAACGAGCAGTACTTC. It encodes CATSRDLSNEQYF.

This clone showed up just a few times. The J gene is TRBJ2-7, the V gene TRBV18, with D possibly matching TRBD2 (6 bases). The germline CDR1 and CDR2 sequences are KGHSH and LQKENI. V was cut by 6 bases and J by 0 bases, with 12 bases left in between. The CDR3 is 14 residues long. CDR3 protein: CASSPGRTSYEQYF. The CDR3 region has the DNA TGTGCCAGCTCGCCAGGGAGGACCTCCTACGAGCAGTACTTC.

V and J are TRBV18 and TRBJ2-7, with 8 bases fitting TRBD1. Germline V gives CDR1 KGHSH, CDR2 LQKENI. There are 11 residues in the CDR3. The V and J ends lost 8 bases and 3 bases, in that order; junction bases with no gene match: 0. The CDR3 sequence: CASTGGYEQYF. For the CDR3, the DNA is TGTGCCAGCACAGGGGGCTACGAGCAGTACTTC. The whole variable domain, filled in from reference TRBV18 and TRBJ2-7, reads NAGVMQNPRHLVRRRGQEARLRCSPMKGHSHVYWYRQLPEEGLKFMVYLQKENIIDESGMPKERFSAEFPKEGPSILRIQQVVRGDSAAYFCASTGGYEQYFGPGTRLTVT.

The V gene is TRBV5-1, the J gene TRBJ1-6; D ambiguous. Trimming took 4 bases from V and 7 from J, leaving 9 bases between them. The CDR3 extends over 13 amino acids. Germline V gives CDR1 SGHRS, CDR2 YFSETQ. The CDR3 sequence: CASSPGYNSPLHF. The CDR3 DNA reads TGCGCCAGCAGCCCGGGGTACAATTCACCCCTCCACTTT.

This chain uses TRBV18 with TRBJ2-3; D perhaps matches TRBD2 (5 bases). Deletions cut 0 bases from V and 3 bases from J, with 7 bases between. There are 14 residues in the CDR3. The germline CDR1 and CDR2 sequences are KGHSH and LQKENI. The CDR3, as DNA: TGTGCCAGCTCACCACCACTAGTTACAGATACGCAGTATTTT. Translating it yields CASSPPLVTDTQYF.

The chain employs TRBV5-1 and TRBJ2-2, with 7 positions matching TRBD1. Germline V CDR1 and CDR2: SGHRS, YFSETQ. Trimming at V came to 4 bases and at J to 0 bases, leaving 6 bases not matched to a gene. The CDR3 loop spans 16 amino acids. The CDR3 region is CASSQLTGTNTGELFF. DNA of the CDR3: TGCGCCAGCAGCCAGTTGACAGGGACGAACACCGGGGAGCTGTTTTTT.

About this clone itself: A much larger clone is a single base away; this may be a read error. The gene calls are TRBV18 and TRBJ1-2, with no clear D. This CDR3 comprises 16 residues. The germline V gene encodes CDR1 KGHSH and CDR2 LQKENI. V lost 8 bases, J lost 3 bases, and 22 bases lay in between. This CDR3 reads CASPPIGASGDYGYTF. The CDR3, as DNA: TGTGCCAGCCCTCCTATAGGAGCATCTGGGGACTATGGCTACACCTTC.

This clone came up a few times. The rearrangement uses TRBV2 and TRBJ2-7, with D possibly called TRBD1 or TRBD2 (5 bases each). The CDR3 length is 13 residues. Germline V gene lookup returns CDR1 SNHLY and CDR2 FYNNEI. The V and J ends lost 5 bases and 5 bases respectively, with 13 bases between them. Here the CDR3 DNA reads TGTGCCAGCAGTTTCAGGGACCGCCACGAGCAGTACTTC. It translates to CASSFRDRHEQYF.

The table lists this clone with a few counts. This chain links TRBV28 with TRBJ2-3; TRBD2 agrees at 8 bases. The CDR3 is 15 amino acids. Germline CDR1 is MDHEN and CDR2 is SYDVKM. J gave up 8 bases and V 3 bases, and 10 bases lay outside the gene matches. CDR3 DNA sequence: TGTGCCAGCAGTTTTAAGCGGGAGAGGGGAGCTACGCAGTATTTT. Its protein is CASSFKRERGATQYF.

This clone was detected only once. The chain is built from TRBV29-1 and TRBJ2-7; perhaps TRBD2 as D (7 bases). The V gene lost 3 bases and the J gene lost 5 bases, with 14 bases spanning the gap. The CDR3 spans 13 residues. Germline CDR1 reads SQVTM; CDR2 reads ANQGSEA. The CDR3 reads CSVDGGASNEQYF. The DNA for the CDR3 is TGCAGCGTTGATGGGGGGGCGTCTAACGAGCAGTACTTC.